This T cell receptor beta chain was retrieved from a study of CD8+ T cells in alopecia areata. This clone was observed a handful of times. This sample's treatment: oral pan-JAK inhibitor, 5-10 mg twice daily. Germline loops: CDR1 WSHSY, CDR2 SAAADI. Trimming shortened V by 6 bases and J by 5 bases, and 13 bases separated the two germline ends. The CDR3 consists of 14 residues. RNA, once extracted, was reverse transcribed into cDNA for use as the sequencing template. Generated by immunoSEQ multiplex PCR, the TCRdb table keeps only in-frame clones and is missing some. The profile shows roughly 170,000 clones, under 60% of them singletons.

The receptor was derived from a human donor with alopecia areata. The material sequenced was CD8+ T cells sorted from blood, taken at week 24, from a patient treated with tofacitinib. The chain combines TRBV10-2 with TRBJ2-2; D not resolved. The CDR3 protein is CASRASVGTGELFF. DNA for the CDR3: TGCGCCAGCAGAGCCTCTGTCGGGACCGGGGAGCTGTTTTTT.